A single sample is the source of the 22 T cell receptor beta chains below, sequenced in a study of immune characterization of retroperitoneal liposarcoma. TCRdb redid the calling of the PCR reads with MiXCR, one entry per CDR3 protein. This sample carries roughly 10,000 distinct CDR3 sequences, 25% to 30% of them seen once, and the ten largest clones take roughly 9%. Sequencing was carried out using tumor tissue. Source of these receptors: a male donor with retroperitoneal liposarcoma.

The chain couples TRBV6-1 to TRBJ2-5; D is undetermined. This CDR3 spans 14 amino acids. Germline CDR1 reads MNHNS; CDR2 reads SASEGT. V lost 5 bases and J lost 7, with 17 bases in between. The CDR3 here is CASSPSPVVGTQYF. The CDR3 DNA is TGTGCCAGCAGTCCGTCTCCGGTGGTAGGGACCCAGTACTTC.

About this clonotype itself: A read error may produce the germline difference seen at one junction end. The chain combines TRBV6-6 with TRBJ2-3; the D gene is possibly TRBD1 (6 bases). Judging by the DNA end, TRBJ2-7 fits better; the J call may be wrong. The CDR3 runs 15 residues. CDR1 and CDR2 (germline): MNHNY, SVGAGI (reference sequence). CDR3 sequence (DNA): TGTGTCAGCAGCCACAGGGCAGAGGTATCCTACGAGCAGTACTTC. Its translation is CVSSHRAEVSYEQYF.

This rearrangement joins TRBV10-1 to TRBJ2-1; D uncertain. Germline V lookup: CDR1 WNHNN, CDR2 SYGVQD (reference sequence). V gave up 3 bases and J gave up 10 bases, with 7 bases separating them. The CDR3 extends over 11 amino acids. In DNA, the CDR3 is TGCGCCAGCAGTGACGGCCGGGAGCAGTTCTTC. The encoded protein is CASSDGREQFF.

The CDR3 nucleotides are TGTGCCAGCAGCTTGCCGGGGTCCTACGAGCAGTTCTTC. Its protein product is CASSLPGSYEQFF. The rearrangement uses TRBV5-5 and TRBJ2-5; TRBD2 might be the D (5 bases). With the DNA end fitting TRBJ2-1 better, the J assignment may be wrong. Germline V gives CDR1 SGHKS, CDR2 YYEKEE (reference sequence). This CDR3 has 13 amino acids.

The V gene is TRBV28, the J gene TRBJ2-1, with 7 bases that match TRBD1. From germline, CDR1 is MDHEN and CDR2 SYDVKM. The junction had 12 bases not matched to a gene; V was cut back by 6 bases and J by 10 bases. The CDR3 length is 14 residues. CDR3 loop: CASRGGVPPYEQFF. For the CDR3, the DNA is TGTGCCAGCAGAGGGGGCGTGCCTCCCTACGAGCAGTTCTTC.

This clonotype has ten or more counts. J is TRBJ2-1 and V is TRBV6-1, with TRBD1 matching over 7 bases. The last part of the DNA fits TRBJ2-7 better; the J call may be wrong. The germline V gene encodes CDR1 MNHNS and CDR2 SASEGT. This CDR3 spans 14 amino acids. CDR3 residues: CASSRRDSHYEQYF. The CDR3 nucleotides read TGTGCCAGCAGCCGACGGGACAGCCATTATGAGCAGTACTTC.

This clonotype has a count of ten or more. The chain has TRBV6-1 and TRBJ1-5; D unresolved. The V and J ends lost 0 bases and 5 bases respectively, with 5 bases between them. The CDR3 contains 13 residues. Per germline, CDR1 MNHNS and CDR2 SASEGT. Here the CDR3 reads CASSEAGHQPQHF. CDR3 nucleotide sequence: TGTGCCAGCAGTGAAGCAGGCCATCAGCCCCAGCATTTT.

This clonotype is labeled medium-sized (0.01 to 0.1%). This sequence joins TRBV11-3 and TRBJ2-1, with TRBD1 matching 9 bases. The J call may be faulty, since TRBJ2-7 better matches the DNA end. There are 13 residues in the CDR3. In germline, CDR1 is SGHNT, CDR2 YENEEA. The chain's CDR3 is CASSQGQGGEQYF. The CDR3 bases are TGTGCCAGCAGCCAGGGACAGGGAGGCGAGCAGTACTTC.

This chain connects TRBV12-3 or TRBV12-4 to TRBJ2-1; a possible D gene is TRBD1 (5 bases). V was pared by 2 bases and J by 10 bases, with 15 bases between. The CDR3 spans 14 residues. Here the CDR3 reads CASSLTGERYEQFF. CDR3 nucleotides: TGTGCCAGCAGTTTAACAGGTGAACGGTACGAGCAGTTCTTC.

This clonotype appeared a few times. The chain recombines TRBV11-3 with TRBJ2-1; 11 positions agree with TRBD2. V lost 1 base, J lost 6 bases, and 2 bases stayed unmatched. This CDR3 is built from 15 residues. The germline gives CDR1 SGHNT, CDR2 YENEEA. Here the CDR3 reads CASSLGTSGSNEQFF. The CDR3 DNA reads TGTGCCAGCAGCTTAGGTACTAGCGGGAGCAATGAGCAGTTCTTC. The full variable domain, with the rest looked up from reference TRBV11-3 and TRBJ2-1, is EAGVVQSPRYKIIEKKQPVAFWCNPISGHNTLYWYLQNLGQGPELLIRYENEEAVDDSQLPKDRFSAERLKGVDSTLKIQPAELGDSAVYLCASSLGTSGSNEQFFGPGTRLTVL.

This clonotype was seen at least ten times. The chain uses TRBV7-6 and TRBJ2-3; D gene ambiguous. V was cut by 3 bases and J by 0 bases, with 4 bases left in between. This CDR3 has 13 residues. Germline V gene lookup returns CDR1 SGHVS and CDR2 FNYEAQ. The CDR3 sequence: CASSFFSTDTQYF. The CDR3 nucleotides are TGTGCCAGCAGCTTTTTCAGCACAGATACGCAGTATTTT. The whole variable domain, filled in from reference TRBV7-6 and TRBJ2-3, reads GAGVSQSPRYKVTKRGQDVALRCDPISGHVSLYWYRQALGQGPEFLTYFNYEAQQDKSGLPNDRFSAERPEGSISTLTIQRTEQRDSAMYRCASSFFSTDTQYFGPGTRLTVL.

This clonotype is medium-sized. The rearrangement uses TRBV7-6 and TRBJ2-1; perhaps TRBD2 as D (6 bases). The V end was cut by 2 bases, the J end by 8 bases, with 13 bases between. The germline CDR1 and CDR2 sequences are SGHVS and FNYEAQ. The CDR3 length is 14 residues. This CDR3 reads CASSLSGSSYEQFF. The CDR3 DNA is TGTGCCAGCAGCTTAAGCGGGTCTAGTTATGAGCAGTTCTTC.

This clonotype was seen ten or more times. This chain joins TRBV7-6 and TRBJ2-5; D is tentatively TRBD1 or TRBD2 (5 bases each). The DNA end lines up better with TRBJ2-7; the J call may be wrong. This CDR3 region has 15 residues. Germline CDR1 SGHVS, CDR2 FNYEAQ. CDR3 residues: CASSLDEGPTYEQYF. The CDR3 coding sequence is TGTGCCAGCAGCTTAGATGAGGGGCCCACCTACGAGCAGTACTTC.

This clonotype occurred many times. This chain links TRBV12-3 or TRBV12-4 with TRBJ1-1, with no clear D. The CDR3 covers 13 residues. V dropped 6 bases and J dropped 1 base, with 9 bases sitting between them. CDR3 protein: CASSSGPNTEAFF. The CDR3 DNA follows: TGTGCCAGCAGCTCGGGTCCGAACACTGAAGCTTTCTTT.

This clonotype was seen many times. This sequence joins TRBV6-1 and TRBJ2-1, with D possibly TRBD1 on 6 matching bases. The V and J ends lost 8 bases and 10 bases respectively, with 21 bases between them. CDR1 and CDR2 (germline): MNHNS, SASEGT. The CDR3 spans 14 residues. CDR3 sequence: CASVSGQMNDEQFF. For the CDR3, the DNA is TGTGCCAGCGTCTCTGGACAGATGAACGACGAGCAGTTCTTC.

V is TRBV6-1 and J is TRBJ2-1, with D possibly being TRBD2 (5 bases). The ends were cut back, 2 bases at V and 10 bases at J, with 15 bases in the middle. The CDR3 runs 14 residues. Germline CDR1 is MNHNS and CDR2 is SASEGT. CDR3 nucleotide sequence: TGTGCCAGCAGTGAATCGGACTCATTAGACGAGCAGTTCTTC. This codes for CASSESDSLDEQFF.

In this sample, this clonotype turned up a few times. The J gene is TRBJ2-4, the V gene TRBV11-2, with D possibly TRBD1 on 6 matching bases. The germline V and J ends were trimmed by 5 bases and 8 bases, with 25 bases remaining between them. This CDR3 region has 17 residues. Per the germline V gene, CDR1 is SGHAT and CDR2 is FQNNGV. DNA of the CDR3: TGTGCCAGCAGCCCCGGTCGAGACAGGCAAATAAGGGACATTCAGTACTTC. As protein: CASSPGRDRQIRDIQYF.

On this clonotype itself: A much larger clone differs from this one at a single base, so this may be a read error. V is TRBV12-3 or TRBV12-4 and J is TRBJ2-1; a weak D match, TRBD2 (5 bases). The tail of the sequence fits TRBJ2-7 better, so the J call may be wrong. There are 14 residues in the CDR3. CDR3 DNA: TGTGCCAGCAGCTTATCGGCACGGGGCTACGAGCAGTACTTC. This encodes CASSLSARGYEQYF.

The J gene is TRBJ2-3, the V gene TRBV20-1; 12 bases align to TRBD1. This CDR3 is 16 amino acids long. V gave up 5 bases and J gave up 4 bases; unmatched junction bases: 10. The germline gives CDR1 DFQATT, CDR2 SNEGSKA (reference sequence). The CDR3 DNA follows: TGCAGTGCTGTATCGAGGGACAGGGGGCTAGCAGATACGCAGTATTTT. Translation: CSAVSRDRGLADTQYF.

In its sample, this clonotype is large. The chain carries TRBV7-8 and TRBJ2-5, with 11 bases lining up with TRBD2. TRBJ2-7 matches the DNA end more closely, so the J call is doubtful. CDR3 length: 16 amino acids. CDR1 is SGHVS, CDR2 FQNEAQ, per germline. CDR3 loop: CASRMYTSGRIYEQYF. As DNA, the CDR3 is TGTGCCAGCAGGATGTACACTAGCGGGAGAATCTACGAGCAGTACTTC.

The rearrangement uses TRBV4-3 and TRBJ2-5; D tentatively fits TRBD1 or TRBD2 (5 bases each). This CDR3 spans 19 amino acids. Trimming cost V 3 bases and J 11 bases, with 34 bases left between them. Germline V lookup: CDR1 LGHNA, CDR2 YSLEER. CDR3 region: CASSHERTSGVTIYNEQYF. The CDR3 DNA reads TGCGCCAGCAGCCACGAAAGGACAAGCGGCGTAACCATCTACAATGAGCAGTACTTC.

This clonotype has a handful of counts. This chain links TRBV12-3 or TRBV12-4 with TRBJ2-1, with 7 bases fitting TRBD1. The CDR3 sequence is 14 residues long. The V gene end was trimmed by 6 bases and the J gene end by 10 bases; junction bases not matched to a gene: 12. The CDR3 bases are TGTGCCAGCAGATTCTACAGGGGCTATGACGAGCAGTTCTTC. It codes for CASRFYRGYDEQFF.